This T cell receptor beta chain is from a study of identical twins. Whole-study findings and limits: Insertions were reduced in abundant cord blood beta clonotypes but not in memory repertoires.

Concerning this clonotype: Its antigen is not identified.

Template switching added a universal primer site; cDNA carried unique molecular identifiers. TCRdb reprocessed the 5' RACE reads via MiXCR and lists one record per CDR3 protein. The sample records approximately 470,000 distinct CDR3 sequences, approximately 15% being singletons. Germline CDR1 and CDR2: SGHRS and YFSETQ. Trimming at V came to 2 bases and at J to 2 bases, leaving 9 bases not matched to a gene. This CDR3 comprises 16 residues. The same specimen was also included in a second study, on yellow fever vaccine responses in identical twins.

The sequenced material came from CD4+ T cells sorted from blood. The rearrangement links TRBV5-1 to TRBJ2-5, with 7 bases that match TRBD1. The source of this sequence is a young woman in good health. As DNA, the CDR3 is TGCGCCAGCAGCTTACAGGGGATTGGCCTTCAAGAGACCCAGTACTTC. The encoded protein is CASSLQGIGLQETQYF.